The 32 T cell receptor beta chains given below trace back to one sample, sequenced in a study of technical replicates of blood from four donors. Sequencing was performed with immunoSEQ multiplex PCR; in TCRdb, only in-frame clones are kept and a portion is missing. This table has about 84,000 clones, 97% appearing once. Sequences were obtained from T cells isolated from PBMCs. Receptor source: a human donor in good health.

The rearrangement uses TRBV27 and TRBJ1-3; D might be TRBD1 (5 bases). CDR3 length: 15 amino acids. Trimming took 5 bases from V and 4 from J, leaving 15 bases between them. CDR1 MNHEY and CDR2 SMNVEV come from the germline V gene (reference sequence). The CDR3 sequence is CASSPWTPDGNTIYF. CDR3 DNA sequence: TGTGCCAGCAGTCCGTGGACACCCGACGGAAACACCATATATTTT.

The CDR3 sequence is CASSFSDWTEQYF. Written as DNA, the CDR3 is TGTGCCAGCAGCTTCTCGGACTGGACCGAGCAGTACTTC. This chain links TRBV12-1 with TRBJ2-7; TRBD2, the D gene given by the table, was not confirmed from the DNA. TRBV12-1 is marked as a pseudogene. The CDR3 extends over 13 amino acids.

This chain connects TRBV28 to TRBJ1-5, with TRBD1 matching over 9 bases. The CDR3 length is 17 residues. Germline CDR1 and CDR2: MDHEN and SYDVKM. The ends lost 6 bases at V and 3 bases at J; junction bases unmatched: 12. CDR3 DNA: TGTGCCAGCAGGCATCGCCGGGACAGGGTTATCAATCAGCCCCAGCATTTT. Amino acids: CASRHRRDRVINQPQHF.

The chain employs TRBV5-6 and TRBJ1-4; D not certain. V was trimmed by 1 base and J by 2 bases, leaving 6 bases between them. The CDR3 contains 14 residues. Germline V gives CDR1 SGHDT, CDR2 YYEEEE. The CDR3 here is CASSLTGTNEKLFF. In DNA, the CDR3 is TGTGCCAGCAGCTTGACGGGGACTAATGAAAAACTGTTTTTT.

This clone has just one count. This rearrangement joins TRBV6-5 to TRBJ2-3; TRBD2 matches 10 bases. CDR3 size: 16 residues. Per germline, CDR1 MNHEY and CDR2 SVGAGI. Trimming took 0 bases from V and 5 from J; bases not matched to a gene: 5. This chain's CDR3 is CASSYSYLAGEDTQYF. CDR3 nucleotide sequence: TGTGCCAGCAGTTACTCGTATCTAGCGGGGGAAGATACGCAGTATTTT.

The rearrangement joins TRBV7-8 to TRBJ1-4; 8 bases align to TRBD1. The CDR3 length is 16 residues. V was pared by 2 bases and J by 3 bases, with 5 bases of the junction left unmatched. CDR1 SGHVS and CDR2 FQNEAQ come from the germline V gene. The CDR3 loop is CASSLRTGLSNEKLFF. In nucleotides, the CDR3 is TGTGCCAGCAGCTTACGGACAGGGCTATCTAATGAAAAACTGTTTTTT.

V usage is TRBV5-5 and J usage is TRBJ2-1; TRBD2 agrees at 7 bases. Germline trimming cut 0 bases from V and 7 bases from J; bases unmatched to any gene: 7. The V gene's germline CDR1 is SGHKS and CDR2 YYEKEE (reference sequence). The CDR3 loop spans 15 amino acids. CDR3 protein: CASSLVGLEGNEQFF. CDR3 DNA sequence: TGTGCCAGCAGCTTGGTTGGACTAGAGGGAAATGAGCAGTTCTTC.

The chain recombines TRBV18 with TRBJ2-5; 9 bases are shared with TRBD1. From germline, CDR1 is KGHSH and CDR2 LQKENI. This CDR3 spans 15 amino acids. V trimming: 3 bases; J trimming: 5 bases; junction bases outside the gene matches: 7. The CDR3 sequence: CASSPGQGMVETQYF. CDR3 sequence (DNA): TGTGCCAGCTCACCCGGACAGGGGATGGTGGAGACCCAGTACTTC.

The V gene is TRBV28, the J gene TRBJ1-2; D perhaps matches TRBD1 (5 bases). CDR1 is MDHEN, CDR2 SYDVKM, per germline. The CDR3 covers 14 residues. The V and J ends lost 3 bases and 4 bases respectively, with 12 bases between them. Written as DNA, the CDR3 is TGTGCCAGCAGTTTCCCCACAGGCCCCTATGGCTACACCTTC. This gives the protein CASSFPTGPYGYTF.

The chain combines TRBV5-1 with TRBJ2-3; TRBD2 aligns across 9 bases. With V trimmed by 4 bases and J by 4 bases, 13 bases remained unmatched. From germline, CDR1 is SGHRS and CDR2 YFSETQ. CDR3 length: 17 residues. The CDR3 coding sequence is TGCGCCAGCAGCCCCTACGCGGGGGGGGCGAACGCAGATACGCAGTATTTT. It encodes CASSPYAGGANADTQYF.

The chain carries TRBV6-1 and TRBJ1-2; D unresolved. This CDR3 is built from 11 residues. In germline, CDR1 is MNHNS, CDR2 SASEGT. V shed 8 bases and J shed 6 bases, with 10 bases lying between them. The CDR3, as DNA: TGTGCCAGCTTTTTTCCCGATGGCTACACCTTC. Amino acid sequence: CASFFPDGYTF.

This chain uses TRBV6-5 with TRBJ2-4; 12 positions match TRBD2. Per the germline V gene, CDR1 is MNHEY and CDR2 is SVGAGI. The V segment lost 0 bases and the J segment 15 bases; nucleotides outside the gene matches: 6. This CDR3 is built from 14 residues. The CDR3 DNA sequence: TGTGCCAGCAGTTACTCACCCACTAGCGGGAGGAGGTACTTC. Its protein product is CASSYSPTSGRRYF.

The V and J genes are TRBV4-1 and TRBJ2-5, with D unclear. Germline V lookup: CDR1 MGHRA, CDR2 YSYEKL. Trimming removed 3 bases at V and 7 bases at J, with 15 bases between. The CDR3 contains 14 residues. For the CDR3, the DNA is TGCGCCAGCAGCCAGGGTCTAACAGACGGGACCCAGTACTTC. Residues: CASSQGLTDGTQYF.

The chain joins TRBV5-1 to TRBJ2-3; 9 positions match TRBD1. J was trimmed by 2 bases and V by 5 bases; bases with no gene match: 9. Germline V gives CDR1 SGHRS, CDR2 YFSETQ. The CDR3 totals 16 residues. The CDR3 bases are TGCGCCAGCAGTCCGACAGGGGGGGGCCCCACAGATACGCAGTATTTT. Translating gives CASSPTGGGPTDTQYF.

The chain carries TRBV18 and TRBJ2-1; 12 bases line up with TRBD2. Germline V CDR1 and CDR2: KGHSH, LQKENI. CDR3 size: 18 residues. The V segment lost 0 bases and the J segment 7 bases; nucleotides outside the gene matches: 10. The CDR3 loop is CASSPPPLQTSGRNEQFF. The CDR3 coding sequence is TGTGCCAGCTCACCACCACCGCTCCAGACTAGCGGGAGAAATGAGCAGTTCTTC.

The V call is TRBV4-1, the J call TRBJ2-2; 7 bases agree with TRBD1. This CDR3 is 15 amino acids long. V shed 1 base, J shed 8 bases, and the junction held 7 bases outside the gene matches. Per the germline V gene, CDR1 is MGHRA and CDR2 is YSYEKL. The CDR3 region is CASSQGQGASGELFF. In DNA, the CDR3 is TGCGCCAGCAGCCAAGGACAGGGCGCTTCAGGGGAGCTGTTTTTT.

The sample holds one count of this clone. The chain combines TRBV6-4 with TRBJ2-7, with D tentatively TRBD1 (5 bases). The CDR3 consists of 14 residues. Deletions cut 6 bases from V and 7 bases from J, with 19 bases between. Germline assignment: CDR1 MRHNA and CDR2 SNTAGT. The CDR3 nucleotides read TGTGCCAGCAGGCCGACAGAGGAAGGTGGGGAGCAGTACTTC. Its protein product is CASRPTEEGGEQYF.

This clone was detected once. The chain combines TRBV14 with TRBJ1-3; D remains unclear. From germline, CDR1 is SGHDN and CDR2 FVKESK. CDR3 length: 15 amino acids. Trimming pared 2 bases from V and 0 bases from J, leaving 8 bases between. The CDR3 DNA follows: TGTGCCAGCAGCCAAAGGTCGGGCTCTGGAAACACCATATATTTT. It is translated as CASSQRSGSGNTIYF.

This rearrangement joins TRBV13 to TRBJ2-2, with a possible D match to TRBD1 (5 bases). The CDR3 has 18 amino acids. Germline CDR1 is PRHDT and CDR2 is FYEKMQ (reference sequence). The V end lost 5 bases, the J end lost 6 bases, and 25 bases lay between the germline ends. The CDR3 DNA reads as TGTGCCAGCAGCCGAGTAGGGCTCCAGGGTGTATTGGCCGGGGAGCTGTTTTTT. It codes for CASSRVGLQGVLAGELFF.

This clone was seen just once. The chain joins TRBV6-1 to TRBJ2-7; 9 nucleotides align to TRBD1. CDR3 length: 13 amino acids. Trimming at V came to 4 bases and at J to 6 bases, leaving 4 bases not matched to a gene. The germline gives CDR1 MNHNS, CDR2 SASEGT. In nucleotides, the CDR3 is TGTGCCAGCAGTGGGACAGGGGATCGCGAGCAGTACTTC. Translation gives CASSGTGDREQYF.

The CDR3 loop reads CASSQEWQGNGYTF. CDR3 sequence (DNA): TGCGCCAGCAGCCAAGAGTGGCAGGGAAACGGCTACACCTTC. The genes are TRBV4-1 and TRBJ1-2; possible D gene TRBD1, 5 bases. V lost 0 bases, J lost 8 bases, and 13 bases lay in between. This CDR3 has 14 amino acids. Germline-derived CDR1 and CDR2 are MGHRA and YSYEKL.

V gene TRBV5-4 combines with J gene TRBJ2-1; 8 nucleotides line up with TRBD1. The CDR3 is 16 amino acids. Germline V lookup: CDR1 SGHNT, CDR2 YYREEE (reference sequence). Trimming removed 5 bases from V and 5 bases from J; junction bases left unmatched: 12. The CDR3 nucleotides read TGTGCCAGCAGTAGACGGGACAGGTTTGGCGACAATGAGCAGTTCTTC. Translating it yields CASSRRDRFGDNEQFF.

This sequence joins TRBV5-4 and TRBJ2-7, with a possible D match to TRBD2 (5 bases). The CDR3 consists of 14 residues. CDR1 is SGHNT and CDR2 is YYREEE in the germline V gene (reference sequence). Trimming stripped 0 bases from V and 2 bases from J, with 9 bases between. CDR3 residues: CASSLGGETYEQYF. The DNA for the CDR3 is TGTGCCAGCAGCTTGGGGGGAGAAACCTACGAGCAGTACTTC.

The V and J genes are TRBV27 and TRBJ2-7; 8 positions match TRBD1. The CDR3 is 13 amino acids. From germline, CDR1 is MNHEY and CDR2 SMNVEV (reference sequence). V gave up 6 bases and J gave up 2 bases; unmatched junction bases: 3. In DNA, the CDR3 is TGTGCCAGCAGCAGACAGGGGACCTACGAGCAGTACTTC. This codes for CASSRQGTYEQYF.

The chain couples TRBV28 to TRBJ2-1, with unresolved D. Looked up from germline, CDR1 is MDHEN and CDR2 is SYDVKM. This CDR3 comprises 16 residues. Trimming cost V 6 bases and J 8 bases, with 23 bases left between them. CDR3 DNA sequence: TGTGCCAGCAGCCCTTCGCCAGCCCTAAACCGGGATGAGCAGTTCTTC. Residues: CASSPSPALNRDEQFF.

The chain carries TRBV11-3 and TRBJ1-2; D is possibly TRBD1 (5 bases). V was clipped by 6 bases and J by 3 bases, with 14 bases between them. The CDR3 is made up of 14 amino acids. Germline loops: CDR1 SGHNT, CDR2 YENEEA. CDR3 sequence reads: CASSIEGADYGYTF. CDR3 bases: TGTGCCAGCAGTATCGAAGGGGCCGACTATGGCTACACCTTC.

The rearrangement joins TRBV4-1 to TRBJ2-1; D ambiguous. Trimming removed 2 bases from V and 0 bases from J, with 11 bases in between. This CDR3 has 16 residues. Germline V gene lookup returns CDR1 MGHRA and CDR2 YSYEKL. The CDR3: CASSQRAADSYNEQFF. The CDR3 DNA reads as TGCGCCAGCAGCCAACGTGCGGCGGACTCCTACAATGAGCAGTTCTTC.

V is TRBV2 and J is TRBJ2-5, with 7 bases fitting TRBD2. CDR3 length: 13 amino acids. Germline trimming cut 2 bases from V and 3 bases from J; bases unmatched to any gene: 0. Germline CDR1 is SNHLY and CDR2 is FYNNEI. The CDR3 spells CASSELAEETQYF. CDR3 bases: TGTGCCAGCAGTGAACTAGCGGAAGAGACCCAGTACTTC.

V gene TRBV7-8 combines with J gene TRBJ2-2; TRBD2 might be the D (6 bases). Between the trimmed V and J ends, which lost 1 base and 4 bases, there was a span of 16 bases. CDR1 is SGHVS and CDR2 is FQNEAQ in the germline V gene. The CDR3 spans 17 residues. CDR3 in amino acids: CASSLGGGTQGTGELFF. In DNA form, the CDR3 reads TGTGCCAGCAGCTTAGGCGGCGGGACTCAGGGCACCGGGGAGCTGTTTTTT.

This rearrangement joins TRBV13 to TRBJ2-7; TRBD2 matches at 8 bases. The CDR3 totals 17 residues. CDR1 and CDR2 (germline): PRHDT, FYEKMQ (reference sequence). Germline trimming cut 5 bases from V and 3 bases from J; bases unmatched to any gene: 15. CDR3 DNA: TGTGCCAGCAGCCCTCGGGAGGGGGGGGCTTTGAACTACGAGCAGTACTTC. It translates to CASSPREGGALNYEQYF.

This clone appeared a few times. The chain carries TRBV5-4 and TRBJ1-1; D is ambiguous. CDR3 length equals 13 residues. Germline loops: CDR1 SGHNT, CDR2 YYREEE (reference sequence). V lost 4 bases and J lost 8, with 15 bases in between. CDR3 residues: CASSHWSLTEAFF. The CDR3 DNA reads TGTGCCAGCAGCCATTGGAGCCTAACAGAAGCTTTCTTT.

This clone showed up just once. The V gene is TRBV30, the J gene TRBJ2-5; possible D gene TRBD1, 6 bases. Trimming removed 0 bases from V and 4 bases from J, with 9 bases in between. CDR3 length equals 13 residues. Germline assignment: CDR1 GTSNPN and CDR2 SVGIG (reference sequence). CDR3 nucleotide sequence: TGTGCCTGGAGTGTACAGGGTGGAGAGACCCAGTACTTC. It is translated as CAWSVQGGETQYF. Filled out from reference TRBV30 and TRBJ2-5, the complete variable domain reads SQTIHQWPATLVQPVGSPLSLECTVEGTSNPNLYWYRQAAGRGLQLLFYSVGIGQISSEVPQNLSASRPQDRQFILSSKKLLLSDSGFYLCAWSVQGGETQYFGPGTRLLVL.